Listed here is a single T cell receptor beta chain. In its sample, this clonotype comes out as medium-sized (0.01 to 0.1%). The antigen it recognizes is unknown. The input lacks base qualities; no much larger clone sits a single base away. This sample was taken from a study of regulatory T cells after allogeneic stem cell transplantation (dated by TCRdb to the late 2010s). Background for the entire study: Patients were stratified according to whether acute graft-versus-host disease had developed within 100 days after stem cell transplantation. CD4+CD25+CD127- regulatory T cells were isolated from patient PBMCs by fluorescence-activated cell sorting. Conventional CD4+ T cells defined as CD4+CD25+/-CD127+ were also sorted and TCR-sequenced for comparison in the study. The study compared the regulatory T-cell TCR repertoire after allogeneic stem cell transplantation between patients with and without acute graft-versus-host disease.

These reads were obtained on an Illumina MiSeq. After the RNA was reverse transcribed with the SMARTer RACE cDNA Amplification kit, the TCR beta CDR3 region was amplified. RNA from sorted cells was extracted with the RNeasy Mini Kit. TCR beta amplicons were sequenced using Illumina paired-end sequencing. In the source study's methods: TCR repertoire analysis used MiXCR, VDJtools and the tcR R package. The inverse Simpson index was used to measure diversity, and clones were grouped as rare, small, medium or expanded based on each clone's proportion of the repertoire. TCRdb reran the public reads through fastp at Q25 and MiXCR, keeping productive beta chains. CDR3 protein sequences are deduplicated, and each keeps its most common genes and DNA. TCRdb, not the original authors, processed these V and J calls. Here the sample has roughly 890 distinct CDR3 sequences; 20% occur a single time. The ten largest account for about 20% of the sample.

The sample's time point label is to be understood as: 30 days after allogeneic hematopoietic stem cell transplantation. At 30 days after allogeneic hematopoietic stem cell transplantation, peripheral blood mononuclear cells were collected from the patients. Broader findings and caveats from the paper: A less diverse, more focused regulatory T-cell TCR repertoire was observed in patients without graft-versus-host disease than in patients with the disease. No regulatory T-cell clones were found in all patients, and the number of sorted cells showed no significant correlation with the inverse Simpson index. Whether or not patients had graft-versus-host disease, conventional CD4+ T-cell repertoire diversity showed no significant difference. The small patient sample size meant the findings required validation in a larger cohort. Top 10 regulatory T-cell clones occupied a significantly larger repertoire share in non-GvHD patients, suggesting expansion of presumably allo-specific protective clones.

Sequences GTSNPN (CDR1) and SVGIG (CDR2) are obtained from the germline V gene (reference sequence). Trimming removed 4 bases from V and 4 bases from J, leaving 16 bases between the germline ends. The CDR3 runs 14 amino acids, cysteine and phenylalanine included. CDR3 DNA only is kept here, 42 bases in frame from base 1. This clonotype was sampled from a human patient who had an allogeneic stem cell transplant, so the T cells may come from the graft donor. This receptor chain uses TRBV30 and TRBJ1-2; there is no confident call for the D gene. The sample in question was sorted CD4+ T cells from blood (whether regulatory or conventional is not recorded), obtained 30 days after allogeneic stem cell transplant. DNA sequence: TGTGCCTGGACCAACCTGGACGACGGCTATGGCTACACCTTC. The translation is CAWTNLDDGYGYTF.